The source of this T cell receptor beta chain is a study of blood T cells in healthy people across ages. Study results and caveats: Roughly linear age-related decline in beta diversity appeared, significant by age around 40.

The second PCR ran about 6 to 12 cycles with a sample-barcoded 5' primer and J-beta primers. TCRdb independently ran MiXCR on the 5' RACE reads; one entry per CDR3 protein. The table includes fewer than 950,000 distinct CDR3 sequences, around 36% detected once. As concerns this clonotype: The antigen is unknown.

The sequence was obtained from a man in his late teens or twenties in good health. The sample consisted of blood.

CDR3 region: CASSLSVVPEAFF. For the CDR3, the DNA is TGTGCCAGCAGTTTGTCCGTGGTCCCTGAAGCTTTCTTT. The J gene is TRBJ1-1, the V gene TRBV12-3 or TRBV12-4, with D unclear. The V end lost 3 bases, the J end lost 6 bases, and 11 bases lay between the germline ends. The CDR3 has 13 residues.